The TCR beta chain described here comes from a study of post-analysis software for immune sequencing data. Overall study results and limits: The five TRBV segments detected at higher frequency in patients than in controls included TRBV5-6, TRBV5-1 and TRBV20-1. In multiple sclerosis, normalized Chao1 diversity was significantly below that of controls.

The authors incorporated unique molecular identifiers into the TCR beta cDNA libraries. A population of about 0.95 to 11 million T cells gave rise to a few hundred thousand cDNA molecules. MiXCR, run by TCRdb on the PCR reads, gives a single entry per CDR3 protein. Here the sample spans 740,000 or so distinct CDR3 sequences, about 53% being singletons. Details on this clonotype: The antigen remains undetermined.

CDR1 is DFQATT, CDR2 SNEGSKA, per germline (reference sequence). Unmatched junction bases numbered 8, after V lost 1 base and J lost 6 bases. CDR3 size: 15 residues. Material for sequencing was blood. The chain joins TRBV20-1 to TRBJ2-1; 8 bases map to TRBD2. The sequence was collected from a girl aged 10 to 17 with multiple sclerosis. CDR3 nucleotides: TGCAGTGCTAGAGTCCCGGGACTAGTAGGCAATGAGCAGTTCTTC. Protein product: CSARVPGLVGNEQFF.